These 30 T cell receptor beta chains were all obtained from the same sample, sequenced in a study of T cell responses to AZD1222 COVID-19 vaccine. This table comes from immunoSEQ multiplex PCR, and its TCRdb copy is limited to in-frame clones, with some not included. The repertoire includes 150,000 to 200,000 clones, 90% of them detected once, and approximately 4% sits in the top ten. The input for sequencing was peripheral blood, taken 28 days after the second dose of the MenACWY control vaccine. These receptors were obtained from an adult who received the MenACWY meningococcal vaccine as a control.

V gene TRBV7-8 combines with J gene TRBJ1-2; D is unresolved. The CDR3 totals 16 residues. Germline CDR1 reads SGHVS; CDR2 reads FQNEAQ. V was pared by 2 bases and J by 10 bases, with 23 bases between. The CDR3 reads CASSLFSRGSLRDYTF. CDR3 coding DNA: TGTGCCAGCAGCTTATTCTCCCGTGGGTCACTAAGGGACTACACCTTC.

This clone has only a few counts. The rearrangement links TRBV7-9 to TRBJ1-4; tentative D call: TRBD1 (6 bases). CDR1 and CDR2 from the germline V gene are SEHNR and FQNEAQ (reference sequence). Trimming took 5 bases from V and 3 from J, leaving 19 bases between them. The CDR3 is made up of 17 amino acids. CDR3 protein: CASSPMAGGAPNEKLFF. The DNA of the CDR3 is TGTGCCAGCAGCCCGATGGCGGGGGGGGCTCCTAATGAAAAACTGTTTTTT.

V is TRBV24-1 and J is TRBJ2-1; a weak D match, TRBD2 (6 bases). CDR1 and CDR2 (germline): KGHDR, SFDVKD. This CDR3 region has 12 residues. V gave up 7 bases and J gave up 6 bases, with 9 bases separating them. This CDR3 is CATSQTSNEQFF. CDR3 nucleotides: TGTGCCACCAGCCAGACTAGCAATGAGCAGTTCTTC.

The V call is TRBV27, the J call TRBJ2-7; the D gene is possibly TRBD2 (6 bases). Trimming left V 5 bases short and J 2 bases short, with 19 bases between. Germline V CDR1 and CDR2: MNHEY, SMNVEV (reference sequence). The CDR3 contains 16 residues. The CDR3 DNA sequence: TGTGCCAGCAGTCCTTCATCGGGAGATACCCCCTACGAGCAGTACTTC. Translated: CASSPSSGDTPYEQYF.

The rearrangement links TRBV10-1 to TRBJ2-1; 13 nucleotides line up with TRBD2. The trim removed 0 bases at V and 5 bases at J, leaving 1 base unmatched. Germline-derived CDR1 and CDR2 are WNHNN and SYGVQD (reference sequence). CDR3 length equals 16 residues. The chain's CDR3 is CASSESGLAGNNEQFF. The CDR3, as DNA: TGCGCCAGCAGTGAGTCGGGACTAGCGGGGAACAATGAGCAGTTCTTC.

With respect to this clone: This CDR3 is also generated by other DNA sequences in the sample. The chain carries TRBV7-2 and TRBJ1-1; D remains unclear. This CDR3 comprises 14 residues. Germline V gene data show CDR1 as SGHTA and CDR2 as FQGNSA. Trimming cost V 2 bases and J 3 bases, with 10 bases left between them. Here the CDR3 DNA reads TGTGCCAGCAGCTTACCTCTGACCGACACTGAAGCTTTCTTT. The encoded protein is CASSLPLTDTEAFF.

The rearrangement links TRBV6-6 to TRBJ1-2; D is perhaps TRBD1 (5 bases). The V end lost 0 bases, the J end lost 5 bases, and 7 bases lay between the germline ends. From germline, CDR1 is MNHNY and CDR2 SVGAGI (reference sequence). This CDR3 comprises 13 residues. CDR3 amino acids: CASSYSGQYGYTF. The CDR3 nucleotides read TGTGCCAGCAGTTACTCGGGGCAGTATGGCTACACCTTC.

This clone was observed once. This sequence joins TRBV6-5 and TRBJ1-5; the D gene is possibly TRBD1 (6 bases). V lost 7 bases, J lost 3 bases, and 16 bases lay in between. Germline values: CDR1 MNHEY, CDR2 SVGAGI. CDR3 length: 15 residues. The CDR3 bases are TGTGCCAGCACCCACCCGCAGGGGCCCAATCAGCCCCAGCATTTT. Translated: CASTHPQGPNQPQHF.

V is TRBV20-1 and J is TRBJ1-2; D gene unclear. Germline V lookup: CDR1 DFQATT, CDR2 SNEGSKA (reference sequence). Between the trimmed V and J ends, which lost 3 bases and 8 bases, there was a span of 10 bases. CDR3 length: 11 amino acids. CDR3 in amino acids: CSASNRSGYTF. CDR3 nucleotide sequence: TGCAGTGCTAGTAATCGGTCCGGCTACACCTTC.

This clone was recorded only once. The rearrangement uses TRBV27 and TRBJ1-2, with D possibly being TRBD1 (5 bases). This CDR3 has 16 residues. V was shortened by 2 bases and J by 7 bases, with 20 bases between the two germline ends. The germline V gene has CDR1 MNHEY and CDR2 SMNVEV (reference sequence). The DNA for the CDR3 is TGTGCCAGCAGTTTAAAACCCCATCCCAGGGTTGGTGGCTACACCTTC. Its protein product is CASSLKPHPRVGGYTF.

The chain has TRBV10-1 and TRBJ2-1; D may be TRBD2 (5 bases). The V end was cut by 2 bases, the J end by 9 bases, with 14 bases between. This CDR3 comprises 14 residues. Germline CDR1 and CDR2: WNHNN and SYGVQD (reference sequence). The CDR3 loop reads CASSEREWYGEQFF. For the CDR3, the DNA is TGCGCCAGCAGTGAGAGGGAGTGGTACGGTGAGCAGTTCTTC.

This chain uses TRBV4-1 with TRBJ1-6, with D possibly TRBD1 on 6 matching bases. Trimming shortened V by 1 base and J by 5 bases, and 15 bases separated the two germline ends. The CDR3 consists of 17 residues. Germline CDR1 is MGHRA and CDR2 is YSYEKL. CDR3 protein: CASSQGVAGAHNSPLHF. The CDR3 DNA reads as TGCGCCAGCAGCCAAGGAGTCGCGGGGGCCCATAATTCACCCCTCCACTTT.

The rearrangement uses TRBV4-3 and TRBJ2-7; 8 bases are a match to TRBD2. The CDR3 loop spans 15 amino acids. The V gene's germline CDR1 is LGHNA and CDR2 YSLEER. Unmatched junction bases numbered 7, after V lost 2 bases and J lost 4 bases. Here the CDR3 DNA reads TGCGCCAGCAGCCAACACCGAGCGGGAGAGTACGAGCAGTACTTC. Protein: CASSQHRAGEYEQYF.

The rearrangement links TRBV19 to TRBJ1-5; the D gene is possibly TRBD1 (5 bases). Germline CDR1 reads LNHDA; CDR2 reads SQIVND (reference sequence). This CDR3 comprises 15 residues. V lost 3 bases and J lost 5, with 14 bases in between. The CDR3 loop is CASSMQGGGYQPQHF. The CDR3 nucleotides read TGTGCCAGTAGTATGCAGGGAGGAGGGTATCAGCCCCAGCATTTT. The full variable domain, its missing parts supplied by reference TRBV19 and TRBJ1-5, is DGGITQSPKYLFRKEGQNVTLSCEQNLNHDAMYWYRQDPGQGLRLIYYSQIVNDFQKGDIAEGYSVSREKKESFPLTVTSAQKNPTAFYLCASSMQGGGYQPQHFGDGTRLSIL.

The chain is built from TRBV28 and TRBJ1-2, with D possibly matching TRBD1 (5 bases). This CDR3 spans 12 amino acids. From germline, CDR1 is MDHEN and CDR2 SYDVKM. The germline V and J ends were trimmed by 6 bases and 8 bases, with 13 bases remaining between them. Here the CDR3 reads CASRSAGLGYTF. CDR3 nucleotide sequence: TGTGCCAGCAGGAGTGCAGGGCTCGGCTACACCTTC.

The CDR3 loop is CASSLGGQGSFVEQYF. For the CDR3, the DNA is TGTGCCAGCAGCCTGGGGGGACAGGGATCTTTTGTCGAGCAGTACTTC. This chain joins TRBV5-4 and TRBJ2-7, with 9 bases matching TRBD1. Losses at the gene ends were 4 bases for V and 6 bases for J; bases not matched to a gene: 14. The length of the CDR3 is 16 residues. CDR1 and CDR2 from the germline V gene are SGHNT and YYREEE (reference sequence).

The rearrangement joins TRBV2 to TRBJ1-5; D is unresolved. Between the trimmed V and J ends, which lost 7 bases and 0 bases, there was a span of 10 bases. The germline gives CDR1 SNHLY, CDR2 FYNNEI. The CDR3 spans 14 residues. The CDR3 DNA follows: TGTGCCAGCAAGGCCATTTATAGCAATCAGCCCCAGCATTTT. This translates into CASKAIYSNQPQHF.

The chain has TRBV5-4 and TRBJ2-3, with D perhaps being TRBD1 or TRBD2 (6 bases each). The length of the CDR3 is 16 residues. Trimming took off 0 bases at V and 0 bases at J, with 11 bases between the two ends. CDR1 SGHNT and CDR2 YYREEE come from the germline V gene (reference sequence). The DNA of the CDR3 is TGTGCCAGCAGCTTGGCCGGGGGCATTAGCACAGATACGCAGTATTTT. It codes for CASSLAGGISTDTQYF.

The chain links TRBV5-6 to TRBJ2-3, with no clear D. The CDR3 runs to 12 residues. The V gene's germline CDR1 is SGHDT and CDR2 YYEEEE. With 0 bases removed from V and 8 bases from J, the gap between germline ends came to 7 bases. In DNA, the CDR3 is TGTGCCAGCAGCTTGGGTGTGAGTACGCAGTATTTT. Translation: CASSLGVSTQYF.

The chain links TRBV11-2 to TRBJ1-6, with TRBD1 identical over 8 bases. Germline lookup yields CDR1 SGHAT and CDR2 FQNNGV. The trim removed 5 bases at V and 0 bases at J, leaving 6 bases unmatched. The CDR3 sequence is 17 residues long. The CDR3 loop reads CASSPPTGGSYNSPLHF. DNA of the CDR3: TGTGCCAGCAGCCCCCCAACAGGGGGCTCCTATAATTCACCCCTCCACTTT.

The chain carries TRBV18 and TRBJ1-4; D gene ambiguous. Trimming took 1 base from V and 8 from J, leaving 5 bases between them. The CDR3 contains 12 residues. From germline, CDR1 is KGHSH and CDR2 LQKENI. This CDR3 is CASSPRPEKLFF. DNA of the CDR3: TGTGCCAGCTCACCACGGCCCGAAAAACTGTTTTTT.

This sequence joins TRBV19 and TRBJ1-2, with unresolved D. This CDR3 has 13 residues. V dropped 3 bases and J dropped 3 bases, with 8 bases sitting between them. Germline CDR1 and CDR2: LNHDA and SQIVND (reference sequence). Here the CDR3 reads CASSIGMDYGYTF. The CDR3 DNA reads as TGTGCCAGTAGTATTGGCATGGACTATGGCTACACCTTC.

Here the CDR3 DNA reads TGTGCCAGTACGACCCGGGACAGGGCAACGGGTGGCTACACCTTC. Translating it yields CASTTRDRATGGYTF. The chain joins TRBV19 to TRBJ1-2; 9 bases match TRBD1. The CDR3 loop spans 15 amino acids. Germline assignment: CDR1 LNHDA and CDR2 SQIVND (reference sequence). V dropped 7 bases and J dropped 7; count of bases not matched to a gene: 13.

A word on this clone: Distinct nucleotide sequences in the sample also encode this CDR3. The rearrangement joins TRBV30 to TRBJ1-5, with D perhaps matching TRBD1 (5 bases). V was clipped by 0 bases and J by 5 bases, with 8 bases between them. The germline CDR1 and CDR2 sequences are GTSNPN and SVGIG (reference sequence). The length of the CDR3 is 13 residues. The DNA for the CDR3 is TGTGCCTGGAGTGTACGAGGGGATCAGCCCCAGCATTTT. This codes for CAWSVRGDQPQHF.

The chain links TRBV6-6 to TRBJ1-2; 12 bases agree with TRBD1. J was trimmed by 7 bases and V by 3 bases; bases with no gene match: 6. This CDR3 contains 15 residues. CDR1 and CDR2 from the germline V gene are MNHNY and SVGAGI (reference sequence). As DNA, the CDR3 is TGTGCCAGCAGTTATATCCGGGACAGGGGGCTTGGCTACACCTTC. Amino acid sequence: CASSYIRDRGLGYTF.

This chain connects TRBV5-6 to TRBJ2-2, with 7 bases identical to TRBD1. Trimming took 1 base from V and 0 from J; bases not matched to a gene: 0. Germline V gene lookup returns CDR1 SGHDT and CDR2 YYEEEE. CDR3 length: 15 amino acids. The DNA for the CDR3 is TGTGCCAGCAGCTTGCAGGGGGCGAACACCGGGGAGCTGTTTTTT. Translated, it gives CASSLQGANTGELFF. Variable domain in full (rest from reference TRBV5-6 and TRBJ2-2): DAGVTQSPTHLIKTRGQQVTLRCSPKSGHDTVSWYQQALGQGPQFIFQYYEEEERQRGNFPDRFSGHQFPNYSSELNVNALLLGDSALYLCASSLQGANTGELFFGEGSRLTVL.

The chain uses TRBV7-9 and TRBJ1-5; tentative D call: TRBD1 (5 bases). The CDR3 has 14 amino acids. Per the germline V gene, CDR1 is SEHNR and CDR2 is FQNEAQ (reference sequence). The V end lost 7 bases, the J end lost 2 bases, and 12 bases lay between the germline ends. Here the CDR3 DNA reads TGTGCCAGCACCGTCGGGGGTGGCAATCAGCCCCAGCATTTT. It codes for CASTVGGGNQPQHF.

The rearrangement joins TRBV27 to TRBJ1-2; D unresolved. The CDR3 runs to 14 residues. V was clipped by 6 bases and J by 4 bases, with 15 bases between them. Germline assignment: CDR1 MNHEY and CDR2 SMNVEV (reference sequence). The CDR3 nucleotides are TGTGCCAGCAGCTATTCAGGATTTTCCTATGGCTACACCTTC. Translation: CASSYSGFSYGYTF.

The CDR3 here is CASSWGQPNTEAFF. The CDR3 DNA follows: TGCGCCAGCAGCTGGGGACAACCGAACACTGAAGCTTTCTTT. The J gene is TRBJ1-1, the V gene TRBV5-1; TRBD1 is a possible D gene (6 bases). Between the trimmed V and J ends, which lost 3 bases and 1 base, there was a span of 10 bases. CDR3 length equals 14 residues. Germline CDR1 and CDR2: SGHRS and YFSETQ.

This chain links TRBV6-6 with TRBJ1-1; no definite D call. The V gene lost 8 bases and the J gene lost 1 base, with 17 bases spanning the gap. The CDR3 runs 15 residues. Germline V lookup: CDR1 MNHNY, CDR2 SVGAGI (reference sequence). CDR3 sequence: CASGNRRAPNTEAFF. DNA of the CDR3: TGTGCCAGCGGAAATCGTCGGGCACCGAACACTGAAGCTTTCTTT.